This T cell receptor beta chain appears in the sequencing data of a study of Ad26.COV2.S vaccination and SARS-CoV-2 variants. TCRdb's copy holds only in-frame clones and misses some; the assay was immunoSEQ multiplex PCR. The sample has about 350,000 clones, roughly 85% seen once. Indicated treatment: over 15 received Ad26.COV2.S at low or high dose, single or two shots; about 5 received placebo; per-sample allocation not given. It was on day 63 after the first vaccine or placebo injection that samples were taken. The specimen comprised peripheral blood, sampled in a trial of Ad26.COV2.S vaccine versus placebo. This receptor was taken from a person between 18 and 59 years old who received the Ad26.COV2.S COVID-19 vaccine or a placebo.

The DNA of the CDR3 is TGTGCCAGCAGGAGGGTCGACAGCTACGAGCAGTACTTC. Its protein product is CASRRVDSYEQYF. The J gene is TRBJ2-7, the V gene TRBV7-9; D is possibly TRBD1 or TRBD2 (5 bases each). Germline CDR1 is SEHNR and CDR2 is FQNEAQ (reference sequence). Trimming took 6 bases from V and 3 from J, leaving 12 bases between them. The CDR3 length is 13 residues.